The rows below give T cell receptor beta chains drawn from one sample of a study of neurological immune-mediated disorders. TCRdb re-derived calls from the 5' RACE reads in MiXCR, one entry per CDR3 protein. The sample lists over 30,000 distinct CDR3 sequences; around an eighth were seen once. The specimen sequenced was PBMCs. Every receptor here comes from a woman in her 40s in good health. CDR3s include the opening cysteine and the closing phenylalanine or tryptophan. The order of the fields is V gene, D gene, J gene, clone size, CDR3 length, CDR3 DNA, CDR3 protein. D genes are given only for firm matches. Size tells how often a clone was seen (once, few, many) or the class of an expanded clone, and some rows leave it out.

TRBV2	-	TRBJ2-5	many	15	TGTGCCAGCAGGGCAGACGGACTACCACAAGAGACCCAGTACTTC	CASRADGLPQETQYF
TRBV7-8	-	TRBJ1-3	many	13	TGTGCCAGCAGCTTAATCTCTGGAAACACCATATATTTT	CASSLISGNTIYF
TRBV20-1	TRBD2	TRBJ2-5	many	17	TGCAGTGCTAGCAACATCCCAGGACTAGCGGGGCCAGAGACCCAGTACTTC	CSASNIPGLAGPETQYF
TRBV7-8	TRBD1	TRBJ1-3	many	17	TGTGCCAGCAGCCCAGGGACAGGGATCTTCTCTGGAAACACCATATATTTT	CASSPGTGIFSGNTIYF
TRBV5-6	-	TRBJ1-5	-	16	TGTGCCAGCAGCTTGAGTTGGGCAGGGCGCAATCAGCCCCAGCATTTT	CASSLSWAGRNQPQHF
TRBV7-9	TRBD1	TRBJ1-2	many	15	TGTGCCAGCAGCCACGAGGGGGACAGGGCCTATGGCTACACCTTC	CASSHEGDRAYGYTF
TRBV20-1	-	TRBJ1-3	-	13	TGCAGTGCTAGGGGACAAACTGGAAACACCATATATTTT	CSARGQTGNTIYF
TRBV13	TRBD1	TRBJ1-2	many	14	TGTGCCAGCAGCCCCCCAGGACAGGGGGCGCGGTGCACCTTC	CASSPPGQGARCTF
TRBV21-1	-	TRBJ1-4	-	14	TGTGCCAGCAGCCTGGACAGGGGGTACGAAAAACTGTTTTTT	CASSLDRGYEKLFF
TRBV12-3/TRBV12-4	TRBD1	TRBJ1-2	many	12	TGTGCCAGCCTGACAGGGGCGGATGGCTACACCTTC	CASLTGADGYTF
TRBV29-1	TRBD2	TRBJ2-3	many	12	TGCAGCGTGGAATTCAGGCGGGGGGCGCAGTATTTT	CSVEFRRGAQYF
TRBV5-1	TRBD2	TRBJ2-2	medium-sized	16	TGCGCCAGCAGCCTTCCTAGCGGGAGGAGCACCGGGGAGCTGTTTTTT	CASSLPSGRSTGELFF
TRBV5-1	-	TRBJ1-2	many	13	TGCGCCAGCAGCTTTTATGAGGCGACTGGCTACACCTTC	CASSFYEATGYTF
TRBV5-8	-	TRBJ2-1	-	13	TGTGCCAGCAGCTTGAGGGCAGGTCCTGAGCAGTTCTTC	CASSLRAGPEQFF
TRBV20-1	-	TRBJ1-1	many	14	TGCAGTGCTAGAGAGGGGGGGCGCGAGGTTGAAGCTTTCTTT	CSAREGGREVEAFF
TRBV5-6	-	TRBJ1-1	-	11	TGTGCCAGCTTGGGGAACACTGAAGCTTTCTTT	CASLGNTEAFF
TRBV4-2	TRBD2	TRBJ2-3	few	17	TGTGCCAGCAGCCTGTGGGGACGGGGGGGCCGCCCAGATACGCAGTATTTT	CASSLWGRGGRPDTQYF
TRBV5-4	TRBD1	TRBJ2-3	many	15	TGTGCCAGCAGCACACGACAGGGACACACAGATACGCAGTATTTT	CASSTRQGHTDTQYF
TRBV6-1	-	TRBJ1-2	few	16	TGTGCCAGCAGTGAAAGAGTGGTCGCCACCTACTATGGCTACACCTTC	CASSERVVATYYGYTF
TRBV18	-	TRBJ1-2	many	18	TGTGCCAGCTCACCGGGGGACAAGGGGACATTTGCTAACTATGGCTACACCTTC	CASSPGDKGTFANYGYTF
TRBV7-2	TRBD1	TRBJ1-2	-	17	TGTGCCAGCAGCTTCCACGGGACAGGACCGACTAACTATGGCTACACCTTC	CASSFHGTGPTNYGYTF
TRBV10-2	TRBD1	TRBJ2-7	many	14	TGCGCCAGCGGAATGACAGGGACAGTTGGCGAGCAGTACTTC	CASGMTGTVGEQYF
TRBV20-1	-	TRBJ2-1	few	17	TGCAGTGCTAGACCGGCTGGCAGTGGGCCGGGGATCAATGAGCAGTTCTTC	CSARPAGSGPGINEQFF
TRBV7-8	-	TRBJ1-3	-	17	TGTCCCAGCAGGTTAGGGGCCTACTCTAGATCCGGAAACACCATATATTTT	CPSRLGAYSRSGNTIYF
TRBV4-3	TRBD2	TRBJ2-4	many	15	TGCGCCAGCAGCCAAGATAGCGGGGGGGCAAACATTCAGTACTTC	CASSQDSGGANIQYF
TRBV9	-	TRBJ2-7	many	14	TGTGCCAGCAGCGGTAACGGGGGCTCCTACGAGCAGTACTTC	CASSGNGGSYEQYF
TRBV4-1	-	TRBJ2-7	many	16	TGCGCCAGCAGCCAAGAGAAGACGGGACAAGTGCGCGAGCAGTACTTC	CASSQEKTGQVREQYF
TRBV5-1	-	TRBJ2-1	many	12	TGCGCCAGCAGCTTGAATAGCAATGAGCAGTTCTTC	CASSLNSNEQFF
TRBV4-3	-	TRBJ2-7	many	18	TGCGCCAGCAGCCAAGATCTCAGCGATCGGCGGGGTCTCTACGAGCAGTACTTC	CASSQDLSDRRGLYEQYF
TRBV3-1	-	TRBJ2-1	many	16	TGTGCCAGCAGCCCCCCTCCTGGACTAACCTACAATGAGCAGTTCTTC	CASSPPPGLTYNEQFF
TRBV5-6	TRBD2	TRBJ2-7	many	14	TGTGCCAGCAGGGGGGAGGGCCTAATCGGCGAGCAGTACTTC	CASRGEGLIGEQYF
TRBV7-2	TRBD1	TRBJ1-6	many	13	TGTGCCAGCGACCAGGGGGAGAATTCACCCCTCCACTTT	CASDQGENSPLHF
TRBV6-4	TRBD2	TRBJ2-1	many	14	TGTGCCAGCTCTCCCTCGGGAGGATCCGATGAGCAGTTCTTC	CASSPSGGSDEQFF
TRBV20-1	TRBD2	TRBJ2-6	many	17	TGCAGTGCTAGCCAAGAAGCGGGAGAAACTGGGGCCAACGTCCTGACTTTC	CSASQEAGETGANVLTF
TRBV15	-	TRBJ2-7	medium-sized	14	TGTGCCACCAGCAGTCTTGACAGATCCTACGAGCAGTACTTC	CATSSLDRSYEQYF
TRBV20-1	TRBD2	TRBJ2-1	many	15	TGCAGTGCTAGCCAACTAGCGGGAGAGATCAATGAGCAGTTCTTC	CSASQLAGEINEQFF
TRBV5-4	TRBD1	TRBJ2-2	many	16	TGTGCCAGCAGCTTGGGTCGGACAGGGGCCACCGGGGAGCTGTTTTTT	CASSLGRTGATGELFF
TRBV20-1	TRBD1	TRBJ1-4	many	13	TGCAGTGGCATTACAGGGGGCGCCGAAAAACTGTTTTTT	CSGITGGAEKLFF
TRBV5-1	-	TRBJ2-7	many	15	TGCGCCAGCAGCTTCATCACAGACCCCTCCTACGAGCAGTACTTC	CASSFITDPSYEQYF
TRBV6-1	TRBD2	TRBJ2-1	many	16	TGTGCCAGCAGTACCTTCGGAGCGGGAGGTGGCAATGAGCAGTTCTTC	CASSTFGAGGGNEQFF
TRBV10-3	TRBD1	TRBJ2-7	many	15	TGTGCCATCAGCGACAGGGGGCAAAATAAGGACGAGCAGTACTTC	CAISDRGQNKDEQYF
TRBV7-3	-	TRBJ1-2	many	13	TGTGCCAGCAGCTTAACAGGCGACTATGGCTACACCTTC	CASSLTGDYGYTF
TRBV6-5	-	TRBJ2-1	many	15	TGTGCCAGCAGTTACGCCTTGGGGATCTACAATGAGCAGTTCTTC	CASSYALGIYNEQFF
TRBV11-2	-	TRBJ1-2	few	15	TGTGCCAGCAGCTCCCCGGGCCAGGGCAGGGATGGCTACACCTTC	CASSSPGQGRDGYTF
TRBV20-1	TRBD1	TRBJ2-1	-	14	TGCAGTGCTAGGCCGGGACAGGGAGGGAATGAGCAGTTCTTC	CSARPGQGGNEQFF
TRBV7-3	-	TRBJ2-2	many	15	TGTGCCAGCAGCTTAATGCTAGTCGACACCGGGGAGCTGTTTTTT	CASSLMLVDTGELFF
TRBV7-9	-	TRBJ2-5	many	13	TGTGCCAGCAGCTTCCAGGGTGGAGAGACCCAGTACTTC	CASSFQGGETQYF
TRBV12-3/TRBV12-4	TRBD1	TRBJ1-2	many	12	TGTGCCAGCAGCGGACAGGGTTATGGCTACACCTTC	CASSGQGYGYTF